This T cell receptor beta chain was obtained from a study of Tregs in tolerant kidney transplant recipients. Assay used: immunoSEQ multiplex PCR; TCRdb lists only in-frame clones, some missing. The specimen's table records some 14,000 clones. On this clone: The read ends 3 residues before the CDR3 terminus; that terminus is restored from the germline J gene.

Germline CDR1 is SGHVS and CDR2 is FQNEAQ. The CDR3 is made up of 16 amino acids. V shed 1 base, J shed 6 bases, and the junction held 11 bases outside the gene matches. Recipients received nonmyeloablative bone marrow transplants from related graft donors, with transient mixed chimerism. This material consisted of CD8+ T cells from blood (PBMCs), taken 6 months after the transplant. V is TRBV7-8 and J is TRBJ1-1; the match to TRBD1 covers 7 bases. The receptor comes from a human patient who received a combined kidney and bone marrow transplant. Some T cells may be graft donor cells. The CDR3 spells CASSLDPGTASPEAFF. Partial CDR3 DNA: TGTGCCAGCAGCTTAGATCCGGGGACAGCCAGTCCTGAA.